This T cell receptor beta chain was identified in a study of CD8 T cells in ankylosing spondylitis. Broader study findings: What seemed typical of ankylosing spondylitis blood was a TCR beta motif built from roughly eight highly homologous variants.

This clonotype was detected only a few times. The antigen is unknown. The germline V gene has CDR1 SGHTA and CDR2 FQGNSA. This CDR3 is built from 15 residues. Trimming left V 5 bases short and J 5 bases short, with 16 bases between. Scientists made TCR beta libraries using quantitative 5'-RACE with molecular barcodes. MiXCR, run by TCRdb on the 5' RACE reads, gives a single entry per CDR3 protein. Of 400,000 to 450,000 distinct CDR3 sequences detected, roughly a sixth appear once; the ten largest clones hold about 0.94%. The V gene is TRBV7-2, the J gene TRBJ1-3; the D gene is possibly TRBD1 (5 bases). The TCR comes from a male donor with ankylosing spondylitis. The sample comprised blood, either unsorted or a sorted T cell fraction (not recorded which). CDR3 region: CASSQEGGVRNTIYF. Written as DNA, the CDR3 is TGTGCCAGCAGCCAGGAAGGAGGGGTGAGAAACACCATATATTTT.